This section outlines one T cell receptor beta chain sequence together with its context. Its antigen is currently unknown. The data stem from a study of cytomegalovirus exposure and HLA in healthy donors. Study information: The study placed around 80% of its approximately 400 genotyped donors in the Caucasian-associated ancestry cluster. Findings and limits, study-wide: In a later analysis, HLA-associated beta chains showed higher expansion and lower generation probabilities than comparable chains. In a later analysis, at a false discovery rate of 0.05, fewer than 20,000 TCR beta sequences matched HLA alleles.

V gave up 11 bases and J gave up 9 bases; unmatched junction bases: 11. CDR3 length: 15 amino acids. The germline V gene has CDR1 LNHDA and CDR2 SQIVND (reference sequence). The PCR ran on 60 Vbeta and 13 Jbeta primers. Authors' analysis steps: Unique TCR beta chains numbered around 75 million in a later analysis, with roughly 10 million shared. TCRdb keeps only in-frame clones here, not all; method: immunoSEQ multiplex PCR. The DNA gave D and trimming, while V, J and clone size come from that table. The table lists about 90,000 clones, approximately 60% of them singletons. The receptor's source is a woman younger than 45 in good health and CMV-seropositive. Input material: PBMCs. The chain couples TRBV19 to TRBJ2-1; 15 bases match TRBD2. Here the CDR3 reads CARTPWGLAGGEQFF. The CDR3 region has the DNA TGTGCCCGCACTCCTTGGGGACTAGCGGGGGGTGAGCAGTTCTTC.